This T cell receptor (beta chain) was sequenced during a study of T-cell reconstitution after alpha-beta-depleted transplantation in children. General observations from the study: Two months or so post-transplant, alpha-beta T cells reportedly derived from several hundred expanded graft clones. Newly made T cells mostly supplied T-cell counts and diversity one year after transplant. The origin of high day-60 TCRbeta diversity in some patients lay in surviving recipient T cells and thymic progenitors.

This clonotype was seen once. Its antigen is still unknown. The ends were cut back, 1 base at V and 2 bases at J, with 15 bases in the middle. This CDR3 has 16 residues. The germline gives CDR1 SGHNT, CDR2 YYREEE (reference sequence). Unique molecular identifiers tagged the TCRbeta library. TCRdb re-analysed the PCR reads in MiXCR, keeping a single row per CDR3 protein. Of 100,000 or so distinct CDR3 sequences detected, 7.5% to 9% appear once; the ten largest clones hold approximately 16%. This receptor was obtained from a boy aged 2 to 9 with acute lymphoblastic leukemia, due to receive a stem cell transplant. The chain joins TRBV5-4 to TRBJ1-2; a weak D match, TRBD1 (5 bases). Material: PBMCs, obtained before TCRalphabeta/CD19-depleted stem cell transplant. CDR3 in DNA: TGTGCCAGCAGCTTGCTGGCGGGGCGAGCCAACTATGGCTACACCTTC. Its protein product is CASSLLAGRANYGYTF.